Listed below are T cell receptor beta chains from one sample, sequenced in a study of response to subunit inactivated influenza vaccine. From the RT-PCR reads, TCRdb called clonotypes with MiXCR, one entry per CDR3 protein. The table includes 500,000 to 750,000 distinct CDR3 sequences, roughly 15% detected once. The sequencing here drew on PBMCs from blood, taken about 12 days after vaccination. The origin of the receptors is a man in his forties or fifties who received an inactivated influenza vaccine. The CDR3 runs from the conserved cysteine through the conserved F or W. A D gene is named only where the DNA matches it firmly. The size entry is marked missing in some rows and otherwise reads once, few, many or a size class.

CDR3nt | CDR3aa | d_gene | j_gene | v_gene | abundance
TGTGCCTGGAGTGGGGGGACATCGAGACGCACAGATACGCAGTATTTT | CAWSGGTSRRTDTQYF | NA | TRBJ2-3 | TRBV30 | few
TGCGCCAGCAGCAGCGGTACAGGGGGCGCTGAAAAACTGTTTTTT | CASSSGTGGAEKLFF | TRBD1 | TRBJ1-4 | TRBV5-1 | NA
TGCAGTGCTCAGGACAGGGTGCAAGATACGCAGTATTTT | CSAQDRVQDTQYF | TRBD1 | TRBJ2-3 | TRBV20-1 | many
TGCGCCAGCAGCTTGGCCCTCTCCGGGACTAGCGGGTTCGAGACCCAGTACTTC | CASSLALSGTSGFETQYF | TRBD2 | TRBJ2-5 | TRBV5-1 | few
TGCAGTGCTAGAGATCGTATAGGGCGGTATGGCTACACCTTC | CSARDRIGRYGYTF | NA | TRBJ1-2 | TRBV20-1 | NA
TGTGCCAGCAGCCCGACAGCTACGGGGGGCAATCAGCCCCAGCATTTT | CASSPTATGGNQPQHF | NA | TRBJ1-5 | TRBV6-1 | few
TGCGCCAGCAGCCAGGAACAGGGAATCGGGGAGCTGTTTTTT | CASSQEQGIGELFF | NA | TRBJ2-2 | TRBV4-3 | NA
TGTGCCAGCAGTCCGTCGGCGGGAGGGGGGACCCAGTACTTC | CASSPSAGGGTQYF | TRBD2 | TRBJ2-5 | TRBV12-3/TRBV12-4 | NA
TGTGCCAGCAGTTTACGTTTAGACAGCTTAAACCAAGAGACCCAGTACTTC | CASSLRLDSLNQETQYF | NA | TRBJ2-5 | TRBV27 | few
TGTGCCAGCAGCTTAGGGGTGATGCGGGAGGCGTTCACAGATACGCAGTATTTT | CASSLGVMREAFTDTQYF | TRBD2 | TRBJ2-3 | TRBV11-2 | NA
TGCAGTGCTGGTGGGACACCAAATTCACCCCTCCACTTT | CSAGGTPNSPLHF | NA | TRBJ1-6 | TRBV20-1 | NA
TGCAGCGGCGACAGGGCGGGATATGGCTACACCTTC | CSGDRAGYGYTF | TRBD1 | TRBJ1-2 | TRBV29-1 | many
TGTGCCAGCAGCTTAACGGGGGGGGGCAATGAGCAGTTCTTC | CASSLTGGGNEQFF | TRBD2 | TRBJ2-1 | TRBV7-3 | many
TGCAGTGCTAGAGACCATAGGGACAGGGCCAGCTATGGCTACTCCTTC | CSARDHRDRASYGYSF | TRBD1 | TRBJ1-2 | TRBV20-1 | NA
TGTGCCAGCAGCACAATCCTGGGGAATGAGCAGTTCTTC | CASSTILGNEQFF | NA | TRBJ2-1 | TRBV7-7 | NA
TGCGCCAGCAGGGCCGGGACTGCCTCCTACGAGCAGTACTTC | CASRAGTASYEQYF | NA | TRBJ2-7 | TRBV5-1 | NA
TGCAGCGTTGTAGGTCGTCTCCACGTAAATGAGCAGTTCTTC | CSVVGRLHVNEQFF | NA | TRBJ2-1 | TRBV29-1 | few